This TCR beta chain originates from a study of blood T cell repertoires in COVID-19. Turning to the study itself: The analysed material was cDNA or gDNA that came from T cells, B-cell-depleted T cells, or PBMCs.

Under the authors' procedure: It was from reference gene primer amplification that nucleated cell counts were estimated. Profiling relied on immunoSEQ multiplex PCR, and the TCRdb table lists in-frame clones only, not all of them. D and trimming were read from the DNA, whereas the V and J calls and clone size are those reported in that table. The sample consists of about 410,000 clones, 80% to 90% of them appearing once. Germline V gene data show CDR1 as MNHEY and CDR2 as SVGAGI. The ends were cut back, 10 bases at V and 1 base at J, with 13 bases in the middle. The CDR3 totals 14 residues. The sample comprised peripheral blood. This TCR was sampled from a woman aged 25 to 39 with active or convalescent COVID-19. The chain recombines TRBV6-5 with TRBJ1-4; TRBD1 is a possible D gene (6 bases). The CDR3 is CATQRGQTNEKLFF. CDR3 sequence (DNA): TGTGCCACCCAGCGGGGACAAACTAATGAAAAACTGTTTTTT.